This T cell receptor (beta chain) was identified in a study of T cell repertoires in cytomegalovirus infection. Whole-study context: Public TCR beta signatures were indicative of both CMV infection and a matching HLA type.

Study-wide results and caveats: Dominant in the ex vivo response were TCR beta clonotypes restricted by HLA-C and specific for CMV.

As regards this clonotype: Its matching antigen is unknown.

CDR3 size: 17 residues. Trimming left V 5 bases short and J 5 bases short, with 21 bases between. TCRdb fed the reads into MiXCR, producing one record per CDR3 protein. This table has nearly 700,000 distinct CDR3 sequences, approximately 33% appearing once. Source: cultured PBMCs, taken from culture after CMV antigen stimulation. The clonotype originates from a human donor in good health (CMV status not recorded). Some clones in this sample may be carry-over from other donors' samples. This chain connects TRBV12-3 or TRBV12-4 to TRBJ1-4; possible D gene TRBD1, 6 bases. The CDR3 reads CASSPAGGRKENEKLFF. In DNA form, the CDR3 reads TGTGCCAGCAGTCCTGCCGGGGGGCGAAAGGAGAATGAAAAACTGTTTTTT.